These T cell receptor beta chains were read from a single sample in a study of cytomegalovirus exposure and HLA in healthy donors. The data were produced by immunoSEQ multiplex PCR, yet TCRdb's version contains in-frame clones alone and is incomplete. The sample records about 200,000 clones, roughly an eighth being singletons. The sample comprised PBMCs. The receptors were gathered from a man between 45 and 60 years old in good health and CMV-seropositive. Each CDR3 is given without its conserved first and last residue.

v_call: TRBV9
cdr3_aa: ASSVGTGGNSPLH

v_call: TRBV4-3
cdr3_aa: ASSLFYEESSYNEQF

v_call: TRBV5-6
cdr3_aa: ASSLGAGGPWTQY

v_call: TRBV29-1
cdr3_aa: SVASQGTTNEKLF

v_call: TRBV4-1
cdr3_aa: ASAGLAGFYNEQF

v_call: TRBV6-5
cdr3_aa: ASSSTVNTEAF

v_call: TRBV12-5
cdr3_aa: ASGMTGWGYGYT

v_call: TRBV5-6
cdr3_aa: ASSLQIQGEQF

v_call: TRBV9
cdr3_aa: ASSWGQGAFYGYT

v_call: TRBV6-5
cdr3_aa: ASSHQGNQPQH

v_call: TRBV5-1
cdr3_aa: ASSLVLGGSTDTQY

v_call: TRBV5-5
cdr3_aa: ASSLGDTFNYGYT

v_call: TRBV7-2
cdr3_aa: ASSLFGAETQY

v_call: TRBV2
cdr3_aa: ASRGQENQPQH

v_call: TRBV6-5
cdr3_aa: ASNTGNSPLH

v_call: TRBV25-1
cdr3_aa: ASSEGRAETSYEQY

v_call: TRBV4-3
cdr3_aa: ASSRGLQGGYT

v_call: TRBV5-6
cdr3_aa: ASSQGDINRGDTQY

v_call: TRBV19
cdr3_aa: ASSIDRFQETQY

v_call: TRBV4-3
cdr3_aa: ASSQDFHRVEKLF

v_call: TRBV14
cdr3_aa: ASSQEVLRGHEQF

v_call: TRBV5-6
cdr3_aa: ASSSGTGGNYGYT

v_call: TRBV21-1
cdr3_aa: ASSKEVRGGTEAF

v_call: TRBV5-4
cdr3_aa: ASSFFQGANSNQPQH

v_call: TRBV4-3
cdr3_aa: ASSAGQGLTYEQY

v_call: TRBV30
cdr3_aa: AWSVLASSTDTQY

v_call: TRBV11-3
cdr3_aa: ASSLDTGMNTEAF

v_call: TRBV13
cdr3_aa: ASSLQALNEQF

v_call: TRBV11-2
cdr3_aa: ASSLGMGGGCT

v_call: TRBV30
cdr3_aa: AWSRSSVETQY

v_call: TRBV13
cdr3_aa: ASSLGGVRGTEAF